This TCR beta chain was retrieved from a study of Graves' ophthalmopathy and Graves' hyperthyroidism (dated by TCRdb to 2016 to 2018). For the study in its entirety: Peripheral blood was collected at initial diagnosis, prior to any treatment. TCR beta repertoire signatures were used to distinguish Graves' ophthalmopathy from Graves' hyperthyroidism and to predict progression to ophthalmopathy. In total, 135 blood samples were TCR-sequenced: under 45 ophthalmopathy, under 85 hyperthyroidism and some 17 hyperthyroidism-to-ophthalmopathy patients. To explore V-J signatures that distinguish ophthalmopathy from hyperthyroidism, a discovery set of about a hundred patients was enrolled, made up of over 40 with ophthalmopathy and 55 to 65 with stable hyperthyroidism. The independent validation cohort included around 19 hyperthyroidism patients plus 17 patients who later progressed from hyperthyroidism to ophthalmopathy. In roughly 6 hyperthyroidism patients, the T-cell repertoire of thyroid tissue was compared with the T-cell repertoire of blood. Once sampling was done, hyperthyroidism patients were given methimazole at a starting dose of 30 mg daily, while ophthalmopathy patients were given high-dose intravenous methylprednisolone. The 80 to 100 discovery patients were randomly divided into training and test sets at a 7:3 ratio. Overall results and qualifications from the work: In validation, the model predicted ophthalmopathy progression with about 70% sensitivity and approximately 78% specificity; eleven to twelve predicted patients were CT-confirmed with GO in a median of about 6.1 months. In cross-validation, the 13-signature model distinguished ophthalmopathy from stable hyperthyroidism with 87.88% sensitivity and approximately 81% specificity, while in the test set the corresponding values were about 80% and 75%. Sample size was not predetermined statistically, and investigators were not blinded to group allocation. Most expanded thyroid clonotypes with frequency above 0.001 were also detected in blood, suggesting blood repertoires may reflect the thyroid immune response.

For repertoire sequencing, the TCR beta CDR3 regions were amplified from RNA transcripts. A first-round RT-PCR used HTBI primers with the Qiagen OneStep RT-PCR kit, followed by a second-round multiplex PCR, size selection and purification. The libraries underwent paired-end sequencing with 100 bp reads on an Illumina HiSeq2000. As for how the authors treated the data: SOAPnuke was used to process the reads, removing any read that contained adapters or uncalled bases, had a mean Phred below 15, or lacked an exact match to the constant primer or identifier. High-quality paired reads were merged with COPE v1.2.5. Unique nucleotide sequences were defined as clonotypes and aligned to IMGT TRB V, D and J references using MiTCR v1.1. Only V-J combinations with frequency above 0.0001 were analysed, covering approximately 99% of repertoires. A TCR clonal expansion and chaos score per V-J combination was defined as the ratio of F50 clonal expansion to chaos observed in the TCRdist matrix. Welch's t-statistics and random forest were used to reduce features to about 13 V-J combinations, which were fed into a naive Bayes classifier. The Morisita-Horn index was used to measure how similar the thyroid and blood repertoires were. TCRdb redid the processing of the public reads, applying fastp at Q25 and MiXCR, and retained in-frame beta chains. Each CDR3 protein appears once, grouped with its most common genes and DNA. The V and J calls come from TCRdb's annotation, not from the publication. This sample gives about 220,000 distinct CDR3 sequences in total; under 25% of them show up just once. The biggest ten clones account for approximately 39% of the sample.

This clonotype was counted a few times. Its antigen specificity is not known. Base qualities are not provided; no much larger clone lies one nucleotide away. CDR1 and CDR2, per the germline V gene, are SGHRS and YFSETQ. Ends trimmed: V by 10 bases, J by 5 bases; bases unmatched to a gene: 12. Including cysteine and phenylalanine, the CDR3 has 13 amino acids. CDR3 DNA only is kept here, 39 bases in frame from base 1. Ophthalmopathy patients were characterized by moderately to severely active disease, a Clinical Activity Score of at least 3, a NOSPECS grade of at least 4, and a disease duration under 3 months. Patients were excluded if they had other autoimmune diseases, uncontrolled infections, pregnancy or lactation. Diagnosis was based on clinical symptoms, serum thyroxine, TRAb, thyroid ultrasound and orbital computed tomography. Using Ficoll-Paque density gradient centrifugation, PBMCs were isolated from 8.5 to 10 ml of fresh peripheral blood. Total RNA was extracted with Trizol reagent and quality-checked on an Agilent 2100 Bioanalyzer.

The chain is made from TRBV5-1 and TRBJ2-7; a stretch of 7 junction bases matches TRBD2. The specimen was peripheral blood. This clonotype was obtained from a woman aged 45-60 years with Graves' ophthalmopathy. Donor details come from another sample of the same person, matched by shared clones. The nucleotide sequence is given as TGCGCCCACGCCGGGGGGTGGGCCCACGAGCAGTACTTC. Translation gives CAHAGGWAHEQYF. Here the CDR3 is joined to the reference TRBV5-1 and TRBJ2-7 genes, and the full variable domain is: KAGVTQTPRYLIKTRGQQVTLSCSPISGHRSVSWYQQTPGQGLQFLFEYFSETQRNKGNFPGRFSGRQFSNSRSEMNVSTLELGDSALYLCAHAGGWAHEQYFGPGTRLTVT.